This record looks at one T cell receptor (beta chain) sequence and its context. What it binds is unknown. Germline-derived CDR1 and CDR2 are PRHDT and FYEKMQ (reference sequence). Trimming took 7 bases from V and 3 from J; bases not matched to a gene: 6. The CDR3 consists of 14 residues. Repertoires were sampled repeatedly during chemoradiotherapy. The method was immunoSEQ multiplex PCR; TCRdb's version includes in-frame clones alone and lacks a portion of them. Of some 14,000 clones in the sample, 69% were seen once. The record originates from a study of chemoradiotherapy in HPV16-positive cancers. Study-wide points: Candidate HPV-specific clones and E7-related TCR motifs grew in tumor during treatment. In HPV16-positive patients, HPV-responsive T-cell expansion tracked better recurrence-free survival.

The receptor comes from a human donor with HPV-associated anogenital cancer. V and J are TRBV13 and TRBJ2-7, with TRBD1 identical over 10 bases. Sampling was performed from a patient who underwent chemoradiotherapy. The CDR3 reads CASNRRDRGYEQYF. Here the CDR3 DNA reads TGTGCCAGCAACCGCCGGGACAGGGGCTACGAGCAGTACTTC.